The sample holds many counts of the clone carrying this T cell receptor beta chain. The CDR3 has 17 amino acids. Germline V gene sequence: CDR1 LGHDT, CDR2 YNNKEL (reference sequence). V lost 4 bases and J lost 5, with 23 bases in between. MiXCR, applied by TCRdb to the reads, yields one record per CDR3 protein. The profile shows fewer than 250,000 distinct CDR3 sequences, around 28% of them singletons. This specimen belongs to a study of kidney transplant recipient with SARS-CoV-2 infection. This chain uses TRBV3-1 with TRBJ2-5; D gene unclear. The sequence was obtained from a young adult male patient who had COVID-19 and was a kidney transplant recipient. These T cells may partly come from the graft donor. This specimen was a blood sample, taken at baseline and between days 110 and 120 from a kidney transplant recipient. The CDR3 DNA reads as TGTGCCAGCAGCCTTTATTGTCCCATTTCTTTCTCTGAGACCCAGTACTTC. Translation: CASSLYCPISFSETQYF.